The entry below describes one T cell receptor beta chain. This entry is derived from a study of shared clonotypes between healthy human individuals. The CDR3 length is 12 residues. Germline V gene data show CDR1 as WSHSY and CDR2 as SAAADI. Trimming stripped 7 bases from V and 3 bases from J, with 9 bases between. CD45RO-negative CD8 cells positively selected for CCR7 made up the naive population, which excluded terminally differentiated effector memory CD45RA+ cells. Here immunoSEQ multiplex PCR was the method, and the copy in TCRdb shows in-frame clones only, minus some. This repertoire shows around 2,000,000 clones, about 95% found once; its top ten account for about 1.1%.

This chain links TRBV10-2 with TRBJ1-1; D ambiguous. The source is a man younger than 30 in good health. Sequences were obtained from naive CD8+ T cells sorted from blood. CDR3 sequence (DNA): TGCGCCAGCACGGACTTATACACTGAAGCTTTCTTT. This gives the protein CASTDLYTEAFF.